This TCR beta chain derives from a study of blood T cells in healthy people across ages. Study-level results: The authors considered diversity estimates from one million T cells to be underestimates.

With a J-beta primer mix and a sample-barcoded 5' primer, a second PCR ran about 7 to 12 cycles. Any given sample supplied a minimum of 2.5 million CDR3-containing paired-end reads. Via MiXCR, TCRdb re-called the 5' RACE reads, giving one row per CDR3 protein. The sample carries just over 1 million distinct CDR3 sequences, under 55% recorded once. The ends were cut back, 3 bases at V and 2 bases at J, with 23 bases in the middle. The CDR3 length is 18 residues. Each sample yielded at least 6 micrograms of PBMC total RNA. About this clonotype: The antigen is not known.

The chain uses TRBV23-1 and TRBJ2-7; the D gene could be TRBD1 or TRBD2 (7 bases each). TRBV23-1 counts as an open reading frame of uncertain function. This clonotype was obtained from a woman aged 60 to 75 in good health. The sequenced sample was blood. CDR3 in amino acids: CASSHILHGRGRAYEQYF. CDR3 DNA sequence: TGCGCCAGCAGTCATATATTGCATGGGAGGGGGCGAGCCTACGAGCAGTACTTC.